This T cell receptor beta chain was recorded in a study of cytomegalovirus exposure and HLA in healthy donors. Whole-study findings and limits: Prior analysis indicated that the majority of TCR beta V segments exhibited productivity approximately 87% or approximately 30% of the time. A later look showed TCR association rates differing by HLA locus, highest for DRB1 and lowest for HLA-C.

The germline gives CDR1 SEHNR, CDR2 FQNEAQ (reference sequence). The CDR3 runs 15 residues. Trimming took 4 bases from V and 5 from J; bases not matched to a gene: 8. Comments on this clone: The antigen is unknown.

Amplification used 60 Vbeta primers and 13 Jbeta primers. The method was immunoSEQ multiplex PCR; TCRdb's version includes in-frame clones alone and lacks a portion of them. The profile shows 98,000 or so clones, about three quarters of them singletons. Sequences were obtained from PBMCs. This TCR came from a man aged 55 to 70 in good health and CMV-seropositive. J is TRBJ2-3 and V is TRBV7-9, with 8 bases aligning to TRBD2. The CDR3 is CASSSTGGAEDTQYF. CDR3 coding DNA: TGTGCCAGCAGCTCTACGGGAGGGGCGGAAGATACGCAGTATTTT.